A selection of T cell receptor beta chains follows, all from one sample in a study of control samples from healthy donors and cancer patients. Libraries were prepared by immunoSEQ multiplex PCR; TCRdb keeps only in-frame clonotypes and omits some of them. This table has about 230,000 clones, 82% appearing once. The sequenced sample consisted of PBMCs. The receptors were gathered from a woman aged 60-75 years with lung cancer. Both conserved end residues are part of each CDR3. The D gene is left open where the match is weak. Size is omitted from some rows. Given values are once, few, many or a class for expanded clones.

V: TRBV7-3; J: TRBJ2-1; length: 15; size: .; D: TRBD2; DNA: TGTGCCAGCAGCTTATCGGTGGGAGGGACGGATGAGCAGTTCTTC; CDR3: CASSLSVGGTDEQFF
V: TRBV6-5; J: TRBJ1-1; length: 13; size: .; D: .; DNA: TGTGCCAGCAGTCTAGGACACTTATCTGAAGCTTTCTTT; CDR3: CASSLGHLSEAFF
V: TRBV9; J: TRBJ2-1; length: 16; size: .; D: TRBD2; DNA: TGTGCCAGCAGCGTAGTGGCGGGAGGTGGGTACAATGAGCAGTTCTTC; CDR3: CASSVVAGGGYNEQFF
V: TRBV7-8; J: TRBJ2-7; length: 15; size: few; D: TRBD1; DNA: TGTGCCAGCAGCTTAACTACAGGGGTGGGGTACGAGCAGTACTTC; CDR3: CASSLTTGVGYEQYF
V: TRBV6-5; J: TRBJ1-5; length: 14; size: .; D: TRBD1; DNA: TGTGCCAGCAGTCAGGACAGGAGGATTCAGCCCCAGCATTTT; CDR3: CASSQDRRIQPQHF
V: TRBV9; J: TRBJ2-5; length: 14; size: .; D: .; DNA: TGTGCCAGCAGCGCCCCGACCCCAGGGGAGACCCAGTACTTC; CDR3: CASSAPTPGETQYF
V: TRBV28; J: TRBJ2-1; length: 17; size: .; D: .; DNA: TGTGCCAGCAGTGGAATTACTAGGGGGGTCTCCTACAATGAGCAGTTCTTC; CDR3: CASSGITRGVSYNEQFF
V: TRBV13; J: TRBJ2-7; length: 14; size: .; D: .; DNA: TGTGCCAGCAGCTTGGGCCTAGTGAGCTACGAGCAGTACTTC; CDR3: CASSLGLVSYEQYF
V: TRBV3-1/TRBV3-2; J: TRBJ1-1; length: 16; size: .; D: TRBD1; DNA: TGTGCCAGCAGGAACTACGGCAGGGGGCCGGGGACTGAAGCTTTCTTT; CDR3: CASRNYGRGPGTEAFF
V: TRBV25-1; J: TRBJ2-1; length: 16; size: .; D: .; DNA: TGTGCCAGCAGTGGATATAGCGGAAAAACCTACAATGAGCAGTTCTTC; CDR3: CASSGYSGKTYNEQFF
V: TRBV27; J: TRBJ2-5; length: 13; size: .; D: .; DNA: TGTGCCAGCAGTCGGGAGAGGGGAGAGACCCAGTACTTC; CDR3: CASSRERGETQYF
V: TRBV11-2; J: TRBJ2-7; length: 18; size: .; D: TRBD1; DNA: TGTGCCAGCAGCGGATCCGGGACAGGGAACAAACGAACCTACGAGCAGTACTTC; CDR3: CASSGSGTGNKRTYEQYF
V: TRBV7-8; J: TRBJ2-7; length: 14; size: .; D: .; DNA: TGTGCCAGCAGCTTAGGACAGAGTTACTACGAGCAGTACTTC; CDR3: CASSLGQSYYEQYF
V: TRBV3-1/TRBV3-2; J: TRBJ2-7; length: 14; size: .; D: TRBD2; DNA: TGTGCCAGCAGCTTCACTAGCGGCGAAGGGGAGCAGTACTTC; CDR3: CASSFTSGEGEQYF
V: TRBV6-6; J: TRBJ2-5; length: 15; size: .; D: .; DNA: TGTGCCAGCAGTTTTTCCGGGCCCTCGAAGGAGACCCAGTACTTC; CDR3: CASSFSGPSKETQYF
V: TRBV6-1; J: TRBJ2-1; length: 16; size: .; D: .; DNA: TGTGCCAGCAGTGAAGCGTTAGGGGGTAACTACAATGAGCAGTTCTTC; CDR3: CASSEALGGNYNEQFF
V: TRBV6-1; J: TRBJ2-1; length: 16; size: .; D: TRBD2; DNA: TGTGCCAGCAGTGAAGGCGGGACTAGCGGGGCCCTTTCGCAGTTCTTC; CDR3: CASSEGGTSGALSQFF
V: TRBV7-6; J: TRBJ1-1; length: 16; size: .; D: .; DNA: TGTGCCAGCAGCTTAATGGTTCGGGACGTTGGGACTGAAGCTTTCTTT; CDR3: CASSLMVRDVGTEAFF
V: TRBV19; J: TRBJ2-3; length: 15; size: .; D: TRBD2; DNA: TGTGCCAGTAGACTAGCGGGAATCCGCACAGATACGCAGTATTTT; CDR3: CASRLAGIRTDTQYF
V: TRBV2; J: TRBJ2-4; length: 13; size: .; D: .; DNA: TGTGCTTCAGCATATTACCGGACAAACATTCAGTACTTC; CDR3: CASAYYRTNIQYF
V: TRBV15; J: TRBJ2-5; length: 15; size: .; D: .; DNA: TGTGCCACCAGCAGTTTGGTTCCCGGGTTATCCCCCCAGTACTTC; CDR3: CATSSLVPGLSPQYF
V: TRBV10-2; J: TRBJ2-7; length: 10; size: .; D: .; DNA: TGCGCCAGCAGTGCGGACGAGCAGTACTTC; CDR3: CASSADEQYF
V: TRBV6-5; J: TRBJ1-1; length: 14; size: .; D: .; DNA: TGTGCCAGCAGCTCGGGGGAGTTGAACACTGAAGCTTTCTTT; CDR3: CASSSGELNTEAFF
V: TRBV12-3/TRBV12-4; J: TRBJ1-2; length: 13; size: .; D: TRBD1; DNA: TGTGCCAGCAGCCCCCGGCAGGGGGCAGGCTACACCTTC; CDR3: CASSPRQGAGYTF
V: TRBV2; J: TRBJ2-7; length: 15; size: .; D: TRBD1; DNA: TGTGCCAGCACCCCGGACAGGGGGCCTACCTACGAGCAGTACTTC; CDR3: CASTPDRGPTYEQYF
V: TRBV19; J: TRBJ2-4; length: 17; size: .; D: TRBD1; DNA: TGTGCCAGTAGTTCCGACTCCGGGACAGGGGGAAAAAACATTCAGTACTTC; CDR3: CASSSDSGTGGKNIQYF
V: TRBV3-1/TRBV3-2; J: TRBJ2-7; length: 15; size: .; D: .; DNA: TGTGCCAGCACCCAAAGTTGGGGGGCCTCCTACGAGCAGTACTTC; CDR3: CASTQSWGASYEQYF
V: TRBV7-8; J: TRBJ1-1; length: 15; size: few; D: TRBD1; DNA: TGTGCCAGCAGCTTAGCGGGGACAGCGAACACTGAAGCTTTCTTT; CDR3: CASSLAGTANTEAFF
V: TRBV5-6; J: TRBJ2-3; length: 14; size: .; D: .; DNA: TGTGCCAGCAGCTCAAGGGACCGCACAGATACGCAGTATTTT; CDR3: CASSSRDRTDTQYF
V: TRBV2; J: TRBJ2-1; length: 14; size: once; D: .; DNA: TGTGCCAGCAGAGGGGCGGTAATCTACAATGAGCAGTTCTTC; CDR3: CASRGAVIYNEQFF
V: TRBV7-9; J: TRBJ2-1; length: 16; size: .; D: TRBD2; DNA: TGTGCCAGCAGCCGGACTAGCGGGAGGATCTACAATGAGCAGTTCTTC; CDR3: CASSRTSGRIYNEQFF
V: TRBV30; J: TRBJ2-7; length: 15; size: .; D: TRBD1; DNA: TGTGCCTATGGACAGGGACCCTCTAGCTCCTACGAGCAGTACTTC; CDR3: CAYGQGPSSSYEQYF
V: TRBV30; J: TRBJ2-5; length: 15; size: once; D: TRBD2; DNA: TGTGCCTGGAGTGTAGTTGCGGGGGGCCAAGAGACCCAGTACTTC; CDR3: CAWSVVAGGQETQYF
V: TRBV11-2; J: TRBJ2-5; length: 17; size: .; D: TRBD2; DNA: TGTGCCAGCAGCCCCCCGGGACTAGCGGGAGTTACAAAGACCCAGTACTTC; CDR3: CASSPPGLAGVTKTQYF
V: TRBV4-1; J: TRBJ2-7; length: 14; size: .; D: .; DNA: TGCGCCAGCAGCCAAGATCGAGGGGGTACAGAGCAGTACTTC; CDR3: CASSQDRGGTEQYF
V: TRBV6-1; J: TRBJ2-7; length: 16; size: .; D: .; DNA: TGTGCCAGCAGTGAACCGGCGAGACAGTCCGGCTACGAGCAGTACTTC; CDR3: CASSEPARQSGYEQYF
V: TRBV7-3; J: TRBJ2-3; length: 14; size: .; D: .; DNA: TGTGCCAGCAGCTTTTTGGCAGGGCAAGATACGCAGTATTTT; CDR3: CASSFLAGQDTQYF
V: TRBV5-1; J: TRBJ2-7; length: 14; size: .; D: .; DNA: TGCGCCAGCAGCTTGGTCACAGGCGAGTACGAGCAGTACTTC; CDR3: CASSLVTGEYEQYF
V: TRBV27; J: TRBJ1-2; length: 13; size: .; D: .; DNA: TGTGCCAGCAGTCCTGGGTCTAACTATGGCTACACCTTC; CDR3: CASSPGSNYGYTF
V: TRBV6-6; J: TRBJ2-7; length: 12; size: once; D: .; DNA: TGTGCCAGCAGCCCCCGCAGGCTCGAGCAGTACTTC; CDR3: CASSPRRLEQYF
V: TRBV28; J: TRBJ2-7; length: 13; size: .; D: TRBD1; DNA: TGTGCCAGCAGGGGGGACAGTTTCCCCGAGCAGTACTTC; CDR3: CASRGDSFPEQYF
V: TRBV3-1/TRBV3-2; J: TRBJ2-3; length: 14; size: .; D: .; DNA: TGTGCCAGCAGCCAAGAGGACTCCACAGATACGCAGTATTTT; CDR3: CASSQEDSTDTQYF
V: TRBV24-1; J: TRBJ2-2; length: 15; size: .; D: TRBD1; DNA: TGTGCCACCAGTGACCCGGGACAGGACACCGGGGAGCTGTTTTTT; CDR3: CATSDPGQDTGELFF
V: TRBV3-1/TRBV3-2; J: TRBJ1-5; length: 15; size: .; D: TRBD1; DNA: TGTGCCAGCAGCCAAGGGCAGGGGGGGGGTCAGCCCCAGCATTTT; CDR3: CASSQGQGGGQPQHF
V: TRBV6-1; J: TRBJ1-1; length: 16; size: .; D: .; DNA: TGTGCCAGCAGTGCCGGTGGAGGGTTACAAAACACTGAAGCTTTCTTT; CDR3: CASSAGGGLQNTEAFF
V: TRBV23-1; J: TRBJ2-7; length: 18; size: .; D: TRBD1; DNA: TGCGCCAGCAGTCCGCCGGGACAGGAAAAAGGGGCCCCCTACGAGCAGTACTTC; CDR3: CASSPPGQEKGAPYEQYF
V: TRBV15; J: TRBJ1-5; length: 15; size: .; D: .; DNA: TGTGCCACCAGCAGAACCGACAGGCCTAATCAGCCCCAGCATTTT; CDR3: CATSRTDRPNQPQHF
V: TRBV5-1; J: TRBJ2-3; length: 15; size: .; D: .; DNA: TGCGCCAGCAGCTCCCGACTAGATAGTGCAGATACGCAGTATTTT; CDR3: CASSSRLDSADTQYF
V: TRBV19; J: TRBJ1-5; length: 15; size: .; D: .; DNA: TGTGCCAGTAGTATTGGGTGGGGGATTCGTCAGCCCCAGCATTTT; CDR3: CASSIGWGIRQPQHF
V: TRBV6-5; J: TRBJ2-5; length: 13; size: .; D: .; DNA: TGTGCCAGCACTTTCGGGATCCAAGAGACCCAGTACTTC; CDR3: CASTFGIQETQYF
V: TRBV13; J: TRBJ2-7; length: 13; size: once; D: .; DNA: TGTGCCAGCAGCTTAGCAGGTTCGCGCGAGCAGTACTTC; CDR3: CASSLAGSREQYF
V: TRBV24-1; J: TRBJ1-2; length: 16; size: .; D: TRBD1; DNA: TGTGCCACCAGTGACCCCAGACAGGGCCCAGCGCATGGCTACACCTTC; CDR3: CATSDPRQGPAHGYTF
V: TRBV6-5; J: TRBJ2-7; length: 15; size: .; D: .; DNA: TGTGCCAGCAGCATGGCCGGGCTCCTTGACTACGAGCAGTACTTC; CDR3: CASSMAGLLDYEQYF
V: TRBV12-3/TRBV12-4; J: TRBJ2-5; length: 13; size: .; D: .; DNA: TGTGCCAGCAAGATAAACAGGGTCCCGACCCAGTACTTC; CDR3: CASKINRVPTQYF